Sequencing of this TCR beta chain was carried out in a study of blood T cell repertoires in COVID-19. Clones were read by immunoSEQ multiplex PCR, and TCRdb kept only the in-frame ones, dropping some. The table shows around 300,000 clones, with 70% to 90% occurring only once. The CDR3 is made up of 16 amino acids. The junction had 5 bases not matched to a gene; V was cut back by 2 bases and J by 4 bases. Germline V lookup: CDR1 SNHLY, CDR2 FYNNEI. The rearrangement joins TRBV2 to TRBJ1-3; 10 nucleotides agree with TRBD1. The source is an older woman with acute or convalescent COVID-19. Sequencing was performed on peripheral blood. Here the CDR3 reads CASSETPGQGGNTIYF. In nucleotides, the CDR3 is TGTGCCAGCAGTGAAACCCCGGGACAGGGGGGAAACACCATATATTTT.